A selection of T cell receptor beta chains follows, all from one sample in a study of blood T cells in healthy people across ages. TCRdb re-called the 5' RACE reads through MiXCR, storing one row per CDR3 protein. The data hold hundreds of thousands of distinct CDR3 sequences, with more than 20% observed a single time. Sequencing used blood. The receptors shown here come from a man in his sixties or seventies in good health. Each CDR3 is given with its conserved first and last residue.

16	TRBV7-8	CAGSSGLAASTDTQYF
14	TRBV28	CASGGTASGNTIYF
14	TRBV20-1	CSARNPGATYEQYF
16	TRBV28	CASSLKRSRGTGELFF
12	TRBV7-6	CASSSGSYEQFF
16	TRBV7-9	CASSPTDSGGNAEAFF
13	TRBV9	CASSDERWGGYTF
13	TRBV3-1	CASSHPGVGEQFF
14	TRBV5-1	CASSLERLQETQYF
16	TRBV7-2	CASRNSGRGYTGELFF
15	TRBV18	CASSPASEINYGYTF
14	TRBV9	CASSARTGGTEAFF
12	TRBV3-1	CASSQGPYEQYF
14	TRBV7-6	CARSYGQGAETQYF
17	TRBV3-1	CASSQDPGLDWRNEQFF
13	TRBV18	CASSPPPREKLFF
15	TRBV6-2/TRBV6-3	CASSYSKRADYEQYF
16	TRBV4-1	CASSRGSGTESYEQYF
14	TRBV3-1	CASSQNRVWREAFF
13	TRBV28	CASGYSSNEKLFF
16	TRBV24-1	CATRGTGVILPYEQYF
14	TRBV2	CASSTSGEALEQYF
13	TRBV5-6	CASSLDGMNTIYF
18	TRBV9	CASSVTGQVLSGANVLTF
17	TRBV7-8	CASSLIRPGVRTDTQYF
14	TRBV20-1	CRAQGASSTDTQYF
15	TRBV7-9	CASSLEPGASYEQYF
15	TRBV12-3/TRBV12-4	CASTSDRSRPYEQYF
15	TRBV9	CASSLRRGFGEKLFF
15	TRBV28	CASSQQGLGNEKLFF
14	TRBV14	CASSQVVMSYEQYF
16	TRBV12-3/TRBV12-4	CASSWWGGSNTGELFF
14	TRBV28	CASSLSGRSYEQYF
14	TRBV27	CASSRDRDQETQYF
13	TRBV9	CASSAEEGYGYTF
16	TRBV7-9	CASSSLAGGPAGELFF
15	TRBV6-6	CASSYSSNGQETQYF
11	TRBV7-9	CASSLDDSGIF
13	TRBV5-1	CATRTGTTDTQYF
12	TRBV27	CASRRELGTQYF
17	TRBV5-1	CASSLSPMGTGANVLTF
17	TRBV3-1	CASSLLSSASGNHEQYF
17	TRBV6-5	CASSYSYSGKVGNEQFF